This T cell receptor beta chain was documented in a study of T cell repertoires in cytomegalovirus infection. Background on the study: Both CMV infection and a matching HLA type were indicated by public TCR beta signatures.

TCRdb reanalysed the reads using MiXCR and keeps one entry per CDR3 protein. The sample has around 900,000 distinct CDR3 sequences, about a third seen once. Germline V gene lookup returns CDR1 KGHDR and CDR2 SFDVKD. CDR3 size: 15 residues. V was shortened by 2 bases and J by 5 bases, with 12 bases between the two germline ends. In the case of this clonotype: No antigen is known for it.

The source was cultured CD8+ T cells from PBMCs, collected from culture after CMV antigen stimulation. The genes are TRBV24-1 and TRBJ2-1; D gene ambiguous. The TCR originated in a human donor in good health (CMV status not recorded). Some clones in this sample may be carry-over from other donors' samples. Here the CDR3 reads CATSDSPVGNNEQFF. CDR3 DNA sequence: TGTGCCACCAGTGATTCGCCGGTTGGGAACAATGAGCAGTTCTTC.